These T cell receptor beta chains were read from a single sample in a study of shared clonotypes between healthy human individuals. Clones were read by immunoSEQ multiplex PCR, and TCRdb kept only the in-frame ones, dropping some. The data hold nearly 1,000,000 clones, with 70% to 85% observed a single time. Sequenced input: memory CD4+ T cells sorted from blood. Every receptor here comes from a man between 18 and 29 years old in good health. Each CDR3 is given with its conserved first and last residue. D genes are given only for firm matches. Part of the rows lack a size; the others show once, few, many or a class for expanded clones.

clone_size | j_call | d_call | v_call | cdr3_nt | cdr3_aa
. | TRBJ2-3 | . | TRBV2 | TGTGCCAGCAGATTACGGGACGGAGACACAGATACGCAGTATTTT | CASRLRDGDTDTQYF
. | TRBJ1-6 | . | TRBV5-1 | TGCGCCAGCAGCTTGGGGACTTACTCCTATAATTCACCCCTCCACTTT | CASSLGTYSYNSPLHF
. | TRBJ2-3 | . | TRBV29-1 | TGCAGCGTTAAGATGTTAGCGGTGCCAGGGGATACGCAGTATTTT | CSVKMLAVPGDTQYF
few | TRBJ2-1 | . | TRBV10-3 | TGTGCCACCGCCTTCGGCACAGGGACCAATGAGCAGTTCTTC | CATAFGTGTNEQFF
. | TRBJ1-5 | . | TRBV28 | TGTGCCAGCAGTTTGGAGGCAGGGCATCAGCCCCAGCATTTT | CASSLEAGHQPQHF
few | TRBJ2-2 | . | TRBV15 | TGTGCCACCAGCAAAGATGGGACCTACACCGGGGAGCTGTTTTTT | CATSKDGTYTGELFF
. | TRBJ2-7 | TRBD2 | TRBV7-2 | TGTGCCAGCAGCGCCCTAGCGGGGTCCTACGAGCAGTACTTC | CASSALAGSYEQYF
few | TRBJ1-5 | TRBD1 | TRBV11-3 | TGTGCCAGCAGCTCTTACAGGGGCGGTCAGCCCCAGCATTTT | CASSSYRGGQPQHF
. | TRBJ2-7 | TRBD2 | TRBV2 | TGTGCAGCGGGGCGAAACTCCTACGAGCAGTACTTC | CAAGRNSYEQYF
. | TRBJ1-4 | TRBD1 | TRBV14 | TGTGCCAGCAGCCAGGTACCCGGGACAGCTGAAAAACTGTTTTTT | CASSQVPGTAEKLFF
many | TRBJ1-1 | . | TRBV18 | TGTGCCAGCTCACCACCTAAGGGTTTCCGTTCGCCTGAAGCTTTCTTT | CASSPPKGFRSPEAFF
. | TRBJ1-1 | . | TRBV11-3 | TGTGCCAGCAGCTTGGGGCAGAACACTGAAGCTTTCTTT | CASSLGQNTEAFF
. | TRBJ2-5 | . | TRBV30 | TGTGCCTGGAGTGTTAAAATTTCATCGGAAGCGAACTTC | CAWSVKISSEANF
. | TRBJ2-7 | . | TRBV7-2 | TGTGCCAGCAGCTTCGGCAGGAGCTACGAGCAGTACTTC | CASSFGRSYEQYF
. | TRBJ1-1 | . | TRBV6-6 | TGTGCCAGCAGTTACTCTACTACTGACCGATCAGCTTTCTTT | CASSYSTTDRSAFF
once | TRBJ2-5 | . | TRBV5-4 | TGTGCCAGCAGCTTGGGCGTGCCGGGGGCGAAGGGGGAGACCCAGTACTTC | CASSLGVPGAKGETQYF
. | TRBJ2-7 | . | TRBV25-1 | TGTGCCAGCGCCCCGACAGGCTTTTCTGAGCAGTACTTC | CASAPTGFSEQYF
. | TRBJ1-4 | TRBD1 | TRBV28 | TGTGCCAGCAGCCAAGGACGGACAGGAGGCGAAAAACTGTTTTTT | CASSQGRTGGEKLFF
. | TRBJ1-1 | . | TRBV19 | TGTGCCAGTAGAAATGGGGGTATTGAAGCTTTCTTT | CASRNGGIEAFF
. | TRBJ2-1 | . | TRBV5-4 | TGTGCCAGCAGCTTGGGTGGCCCGCTATCCTCCTACAATGAGCAGTTCTTC | CASSLGGPLSSYNEQFF
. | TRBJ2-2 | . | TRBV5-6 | TGTGCCAGCAGCTCGGGACTTCGCCAAATTACCGGGGAGCTGTTTTTT | CASSSGLRQITGELFF
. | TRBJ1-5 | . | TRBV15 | TGTGCCACCAGCAGGGGTCGGGATCAGCCCCAGCATTTT | CATSRGRDQPQHF
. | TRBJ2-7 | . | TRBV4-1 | TGCGCCAGCAGCCACCCGGGAAGGTCTGTCGACGAGCAGTACTTC | CASSHPGRSVDEQYF
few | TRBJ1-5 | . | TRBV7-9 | TGTGCCAGCAGCTTAGACACCCTGGATCAGCCCCAGCATTTT | CASSLDTLDQPQHF
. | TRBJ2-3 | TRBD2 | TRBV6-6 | TGTGCCAGCAATCCTGGGGGGGGAGGCACAGATACGCAGTATTTT | CASNPGGGGTDTQYF
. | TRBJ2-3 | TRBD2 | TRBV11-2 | TGTGCCAGCAGCCCTGGGGGCGGGAGGTCTTTCACAGATACGCAGTATTTT | CASSPGGGRSFTDTQYF
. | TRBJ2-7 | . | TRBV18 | TGTGCCAGCTCCCGACGGGATAACGAGCAGTACTTC | CASSRRDNEQYF
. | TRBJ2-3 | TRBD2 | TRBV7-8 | TGTGCCAGCAGCTTAGGAAGGGGACTAGCGCAAGATACGCAGTATTTT | CASSLGRGLAQDTQYF
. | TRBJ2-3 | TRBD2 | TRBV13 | TGTGCCAGCAGGTTGGGAGGGCGCACAGATACGCAGTATTTT | CASRLGGRTDTQYF
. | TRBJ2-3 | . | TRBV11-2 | TGTGCCAGCAGCTTACGAGGGGTCACAGATACGCAGTATTTT | CASSLRGVTDTQYF
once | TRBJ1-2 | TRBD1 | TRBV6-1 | TGTGCCAGCACCCAACCCGGGACAGGGCATGGCTACACCTTC | CASTQPGTGHGYTF
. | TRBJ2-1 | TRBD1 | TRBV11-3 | TGTGCCAGTGCGGGACAGGGCGGCAATGAGCAGTTCTTC | CASAGQGGNEQFF
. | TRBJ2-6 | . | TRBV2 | TGTGCCAGCAGAGTATCGCGGGCCAACGTCCTGACTTTC | CASRVSRANVLTF
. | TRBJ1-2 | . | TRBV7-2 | TGTGCCAGCAGCTTTGACAGTCAGGGCTACACCTTC | CASSFDSQGYTF
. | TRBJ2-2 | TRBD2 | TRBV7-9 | TGTGCCAGCAGCATTAGCGGGGCTGGGACCGGGGAGCTGTTTTTT | CASSISGAGTGELFF
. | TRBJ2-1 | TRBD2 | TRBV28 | TGTGCCAGCAGTTTGTCTAGCGGTGGGGATGAGCAGTTCTTC | CASSLSSGGDEQFF
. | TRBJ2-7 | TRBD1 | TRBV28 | TGTGCCAGCAGCCGCGCCTTCGGAACCGGGACAGGGGTCCACGAGCAGTACTTC | CASSRAFGTGTGVHEQYF
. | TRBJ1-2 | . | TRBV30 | TGTGCCTGGAGTGGACAGGTTGGTGGCTACACCTTC | CAWSGQVGGYTF
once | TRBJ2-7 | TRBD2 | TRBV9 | TGTGCCAGCAGCGCTAGCGGCTATGCCCGGTTGGGGGAGCAGTACTTC | CASSASGYARLGEQYF
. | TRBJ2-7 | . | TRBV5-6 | TGTGCCAGCAGCTTGGGTCAGGGGAAAATGGTGCAGTACTTC | CASSLGQGKMVQYF
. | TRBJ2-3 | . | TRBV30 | TGTGCCTGGGCCGGTAGACGCACAGATACGCAGTATTTT | CAWAGRRTDTQYF
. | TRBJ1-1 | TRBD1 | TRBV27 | TGTGCCAGCAGTCACCGGGGACAGGGGGCTTGGACTGAAGCTTTCTTT | CASSHRGQGAWTEAFF
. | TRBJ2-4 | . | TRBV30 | TGTGCCTGGAGTACCGGAGCCAAAAACATTCAGTACTTC | CAWSTGAKNIQYF
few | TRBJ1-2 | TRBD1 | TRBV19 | TGTGCCAGTAGTAAGGACAGGGGGTACGATGGCTACACCTTC | CASSKDRGYDGYTF
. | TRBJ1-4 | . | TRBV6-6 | TGTGCCAGCACTGCGGTCGGGGAAGAAAAACTGTTTTTT | CASTAVGEEKLFF
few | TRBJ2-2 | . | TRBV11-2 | TGTGCCAGCAGCCCCGGCCGAACCACCGGGGAGCTGTTTTTT | CASSPGRTTGELFF
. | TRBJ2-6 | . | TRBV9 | TGTGCCAGCAGCGTAAGGGGATCGGCTGGGGCCAACGTCCTGACTTTC | CASSVRGSAGANVLTF
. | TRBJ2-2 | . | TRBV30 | TGTGCCTGGAACCGGGACATGAACACCGGGGAGCTGTTTTTT | CAWNRDMNTGELFF
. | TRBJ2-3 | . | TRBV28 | TGTGCCAGCAGTTCCGGGTTTCGGACAGATACGCAGTATTTT | CASSSGFRTDTQYF
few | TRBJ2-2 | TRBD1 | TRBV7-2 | TGTGCCAGCAGCCCGCCCGGGACAGCGAACACCGGGGAGCTGTTTTTT | CASSPPGTANTGELFF
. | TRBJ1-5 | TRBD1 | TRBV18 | TGTGCCAGCTCATCCGGGACAGATCAGCCCCAGCATTTT | CASSSGTDQPQHF
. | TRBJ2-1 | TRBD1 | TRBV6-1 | TGTGCCAGCAGTGAGCCCGGGACAGGGAACAATGAGCAGTTCTTC | CASSEPGTGNNEQFF